Below are 21 T cell receptor beta chains sequenced from a single sample in a study of blood T cell repertoires in COVID-19. The repertoire was sequenced with immunoSEQ multiplex PCR; TCRdb's copy has only in-frame clones and lacks some. The sample holds over 200,000 clones; about three quarters are singletons and the top ten take around 3.4%. The sample comprised peripheral blood. The receptors here all came from a woman older than 75 with acute or convalescent COVID-19.

This clone was observed a few times. The V and J genes are TRBV11-3 and TRBJ1-1; TRBD1 aligns across 9 bases. There are 14 residues in the CDR3. V lost 5 bases to trimming and J lost 6 bases; unmatched junction nucleotides: 7. Germline assignment: CDR1 SGHNT and CDR2 YENEEA. CDR3 sequence (DNA): TGTGCCAGCAGCCTAGGGACAGGGTCCTCTGAAGCTTTCTTT. Translation gives CASSLGTGSSEAFF.

The chain joins TRBV9 to TRBJ2-2; the match to TRBD2 covers 11 bases. This CDR3 comprises 16 residues. V lost 2 bases, J lost 1 base, and 1 base stayed unmatched. Germline V gene data show CDR1 as SGDLS and CDR2 as YYNGEE. The CDR3 coding sequence is TGTGCCAGCAGCGTGGGACTAGCGGTGAACACCGGGGAGCTGTTTTTT. Translation gives CASSVGLAVNTGELFF.

This chain connects TRBV30 to TRBJ2-3; 12 bases are a match to TRBD2. Per germline, CDR1 GTSNPN and CDR2 SVGIG (reference sequence). The CDR3 is 14 amino acids. With V trimmed by 5 bases and J by 3 bases, 3 bases remained unmatched. The DNA for the CDR3 is TGTGCCTGGCTAGCGGGAGGGCCAACAGATACGCAGTATTTT. The encoded protein is CAWLAGGPTDTQYF.

The CDR3 DNA is TGTGCCAGCTCACTTTCAGTCAATAGCAATCAGCCCCAGCATTTT. It encodes CASSLSVNSNQPQHF. The J gene is TRBJ1-5, the V gene TRBV18; D ambiguous. The CDR3 has 15 residues. Germline lookup yields CDR1 KGHSH and CDR2 LQKENI. V shed 4 bases and J shed 0 bases, with 10 bases lying between them.

The CDR3 sequence is CASSEAAGVGSYEQYF. The CDR3, as DNA: TGTGCCAGCAGTGAAGCGGCAGGGGTTGGATCCTACGAGCAGTACTTC. The chain uses TRBV6-1 and TRBJ2-7; D might be TRBD1 (6 bases). The germline CDR1 and CDR2 sequences are MNHNS and SASEGT. The V gene lost 0 bases and the J gene lost 1 base, with 13 bases spanning the gap. The CDR3 loop spans 16 amino acids.

This sequence joins TRBV27 and TRBJ1-5, with 12 bases aligning to TRBD1. CDR1 is MNHEY and CDR2 is SMNVEV in the germline V gene (reference sequence). V dropped 5 bases and J dropped 10; count of bases not matched to a gene: 6. This CDR3 has 14 amino acids. DNA of the CDR3: TGTGCCAGCAGTGACGGGACAGGGGGCTATCCCCAGCATTTT. Translating it yields CASSDGTGGYPQHF.

The chain is built from TRBV7-8 and TRBJ2-2; a possible D gene is TRBD2 (6 bases). V shed 3 bases and J shed 3 bases, with 11 bases lying between them. This CDR3 has 15 amino acids. CDR1 and CDR2 from the germline V gene are SGHVS and FQNEAQ. In nucleotides, the CDR3 is TGTGCCAGCAGCTTGATCGCGGGGTACACCGGGGAGCTGTTTTTT. Its protein product is CASSLIAGYTGELFF.

This clone was counted only a few times. The gene calls are TRBV6-5 and TRBJ1-1; 11 positions agree with TRBD1. The V and J ends lost 6 bases and 5 bases, in that order; junction bases with no gene match: 8. This CDR3 is 15 amino acids long. CDR1 and CDR2 (germline): MNHEY, SVGAGI. The CDR3 nucleotides are TGTGCCAGCAGAACCACCGGGACAGGGGGTACTGAAGCTTTCTTT. Protein: CASRTTGTGGTEAFF.

The chain carries TRBV27 and TRBJ2-3, with a possible D match to TRBD1 (6 bases). Deletions cut 5 bases from V and 1 base from J, with 10 bases between. Germline CDR1 is MNHEY and CDR2 is SMNVEV (reference sequence). This CDR3 has 14 amino acids. CDR3 region: CASSPWTGTDTQYF. CDR3 coding DNA: TGTGCCAGCAGTCCGTGGACAGGCACAGATACGCAGTATTTT.

The chain uses TRBV3-1 (or the pseudogene TRBV3-2) and TRBJ2-3; 8 bases match TRBD1. This CDR3 is built from 14 residues. Per the germline V gene, CDR1 is LGHDT and CDR2 is YNNKEL (reference sequence). The V segment lost 4 bases and the J segment 5 bases; nucleotides outside the gene matches: 5. CDR3 in amino acids: CASSRTGIGDTQYF. CDR3 DNA sequence: TGTGCCAGCAGCCGGACAGGGATTGGAGATACGCAGTATTTT.

The chain couples TRBV10-1 to TRBJ1-5, with TRBD1 identical over 7 bases. V dropped 2 bases and J dropped 5; count of bases not matched to a gene: 6. The germline V gene encodes CDR1 WNHNN and CDR2 SYGVQD (reference sequence). The CDR3 is 15 amino acids. The CDR3 is CASSEKAGGDQPQHF. The CDR3 DNA is TGCGCCAGCAGTGAGAAGGCAGGGGGTGATCAGCCCCAGCATTTT.

V is TRBV27 and J is TRBJ1-5; D may be TRBD1 (6 bases). The V and J ends lost 5 bases and 10 bases respectively, with 12 bases between them. Per germline, CDR1 MNHEY and CDR2 SMNVEV (reference sequence). This CDR3 spans 12 amino acids. CDR3 bases: TGTGCCAGCAGTCGAACAGGGATACCCCAGCATTTT. Protein product: CASSRTGIPQHF.

In this sample, this clone turned up a few times. The same CDR3 also results from other DNA sequences found in this sample. This chain uses TRBV3-1 (or the pseudogene TRBV3-2) with TRBJ1-3; tentatively, D is TRBD1 (6 bases). Deletions cut 3 bases from V and 1 base from J, with 7 bases between. The CDR3 sequence is 14 residues long. Germline CDR1 reads LGHDT; CDR2 reads YNNKEL (reference sequence). The CDR3 reads CASSQQGSGNTIYF. The CDR3 region has the DNA TGTGCCAGCAGCCAGCAGGGGTCTGGAAACACCATATATTTT.

The genes are TRBV19 and TRBJ2-5; 8 bases agree with TRBD2. The CDR3 runs 13 residues. With 1 base clipped from V and 5 bases from J, the junction kept 0 bases outside the gene matches. Germline values: CDR1 LNHDA, CDR2 SQIVND (reference sequence). The CDR3 region is CASSIAGGETQYF. CDR3 sequence (DNA): TGTGCCAGTAGTATAGCGGGGGGGGAGACCCAGTACTTC. The whole variable domain, remainder taken from reference TRBV19 and TRBJ2-5, is DGGITQSPKYLFRKEGQNVTLSCEQNLNHDAMYWYRQDPGQGLRLIYYSQIVNDFQKGDIAEGYSVSREKKESFPLTVTSAQKNPTAFYLCASSIAGGETQYFGPGTRLLVL.

V and J are TRBV5-1 and TRBJ2-1, with D perhaps matching TRBD1 (5 bases). Trimming cost V 0 bases and J 0 bases, with 16 bases left between them. This CDR3 contains 18 residues. Germline CDR1 is SGHRS and CDR2 is YFSETQ. The DNA of the CDR3 is TGCGCCAGCAGCTTGGCAGGATGGGGCTCCGGCTCCTACAATGAGCAGTTCTTC. Translation: CASSLAGWGSGSYNEQFF.

This clone occurred a few times. This chain connects TRBV4-1 to TRBJ1-5, with a possible D match to TRBD1 (6 bases). V lost 2 bases and J 3 bases, leaving 20 bases between the germline ends. Germline loops: CDR1 MGHRA, CDR2 YSYEKL. The CDR3 has 18 amino acids. CDR3 sequence (DNA): TGCGCCAGCAGCCAACCTTTTACGAGGGGGGGATACAATCAGCCCCAGCATTTT. It encodes CASSQPFTRGGYNQPQHF.

The gene calls are TRBV27 and TRBJ2-1, with TRBD2 as a possible D gene (5 bases). The CDR3 is made up of 14 amino acids. Germline V CDR1 and CDR2: MNHEY, SMNVEV (reference sequence). With 5 bases removed from V and 8 bases from J, the gap between germline ends came to 16 bases. CDR3 DNA sequence: TGTGCCAGCAGTCGGCTAGGGTATAGCGATGAGCAGTTCTTC. Its protein product is CASSRLGYSDEQFF.

This clone turned up a few times. J is TRBJ2-1 and V is TRBV29-1; no reliable D call. Trimming left V 1 base short and J 6 bases short, with 7 bases between. The germline CDR1 and CDR2 sequences are SQVTM and ANQGSEA. CDR3 length: 12 residues. The CDR3 coding sequence is TGCAGCGTTGAAGCAGACTTCAATGAGCAGTTCTTC. This encodes CSVEADFNEQFF.

In this sample, this clone turned up once. The chain links TRBV4-1 to TRBJ1-1; D might be TRBD1 (6 bases). Germline CDR1 MGHRA, CDR2 YSYEKL. The CDR3 covers 16 residues. The V end lost 4 bases, the J end lost 0 bases, and 15 bases lay between the germline ends. The DNA of the CDR3 is TGCGCCAGCAGCCTAACTCCAGGGGCCCTGAACACTGAAGCTTTCTTT. Its protein is CASSLTPGALNTEAFF.

This clone was seen only once. The chain combines TRBV2 with TRBJ2-7, with 10 positions matching TRBD1. Germline V lookup: CDR1 SNHLY, CDR2 FYNNEI. V gave up 4 bases and J gave up 4 bases; unmatched junction bases: 4. The CDR3 covers 14 residues. The chain's CDR3 is CASSGQGAFYEQYF. The DNA of the CDR3 is TGTGCCAGCAGTGGACAGGGGGCCTTTTACGAGCAGTACTTC.

The V gene is TRBV7-2, the J gene TRBJ1-2, with 7 bases lining up with TRBD1. V trimming: 5 bases; J trimming: 7 bases; junction bases outside the gene matches: 16. This CDR3 has 16 amino acids. Per germline, CDR1 SGHTA and CDR2 FQGNSA. DNA of the CDR3: TGTGCCAGCAGCCCCCAGGGGGTGGGAGAAAGTTCTGGCTACACCTTC. It specifies CASSPQGVGESSGYTF.